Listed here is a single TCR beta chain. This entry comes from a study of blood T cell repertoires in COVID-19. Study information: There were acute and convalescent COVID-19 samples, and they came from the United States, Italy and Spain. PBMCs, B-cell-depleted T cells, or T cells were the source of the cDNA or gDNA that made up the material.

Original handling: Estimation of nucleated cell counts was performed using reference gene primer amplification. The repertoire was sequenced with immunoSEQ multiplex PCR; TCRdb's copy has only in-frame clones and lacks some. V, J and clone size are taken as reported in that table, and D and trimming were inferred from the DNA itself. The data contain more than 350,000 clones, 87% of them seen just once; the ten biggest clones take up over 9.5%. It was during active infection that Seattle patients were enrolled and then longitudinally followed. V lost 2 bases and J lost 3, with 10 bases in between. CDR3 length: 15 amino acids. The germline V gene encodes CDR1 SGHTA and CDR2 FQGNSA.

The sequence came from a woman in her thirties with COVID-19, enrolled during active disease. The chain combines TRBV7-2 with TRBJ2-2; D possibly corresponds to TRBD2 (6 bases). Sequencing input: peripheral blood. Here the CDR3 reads CASSLWGLDTGELFF. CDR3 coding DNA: TGTGCCAGCAGCTTATGGGGACTTGACACCGGGGAGCTGTTTTTT.